These 23 T cell receptor beta chains were all obtained from the same sample, sequenced in a study of blood T cell repertoires in COVID-19. Measured with immunoSEQ multiplex PCR; TCRdb has only the in-frame clones, and not every one. The sample has 110,000 to 150,000 clones; over 75% are singletons. The sequencing sample was made of peripheral blood. The receptors here all came from a man aged 70-80 years with acute or convalescent COVID-19.

The V call is TRBV10-1, the J call TRBJ1-1, with 8 bases fitting TRBD1. Trimming at V came to 3 bases and at J to 4 bases, leaving 7 bases not matched to a gene. CDR3 size: 15 residues. CDR1 is WNHNN, CDR2 SYGVQD, per germline (reference sequence). For the CDR3, the DNA is TGCGCCAGCAGTGAACGGACAGGGCAGCGCACTGAAGCTTTCTTT. This sequence encodes CASSERTGQRTEAFF.

The rearrangement uses TRBV24-1 and TRBJ2-3; 8 nucleotides match TRBD1. This CDR3 has 16 amino acids. CDR1 KGHDR and CDR2 SFDVKD come from the germline V gene. Trimming removed 1 base from V and 3 bases from J; junction bases left unmatched: 5. CDR3 protein: CATSDLPGQGTDTQYF. The CDR3 DNA is TGTGCCACCAGTGATTTACCCGGACAGGGAACAGATACGCAGTATTTT.

The chain joins TRBV5-1 to TRBJ2-1, with 8 bases matching TRBD1. With V trimmed by 0 bases and J by 4 bases, 3 bases remained unmatched. This CDR3 spans 15 amino acids. Germline CDR1 and CDR2: SGHRS and YFSETQ. The CDR3 sequence is CASSLAGGRYNEQFF. As DNA, the CDR3 is TGCGCCAGCAGCTTGGCAGGGGGCAGGTACAATGAGCAGTTCTTC.

The rearrangement uses TRBV28 and TRBJ1-2, with 9 bases lining up with TRBD1. This CDR3 is 17 amino acids long. Germline lookup yields CDR1 MDHEN and CDR2 SYDVKM. The junction had 16 bases not matched to a gene; V was cut back by 6 bases and J by 5 bases. For the CDR3, the DNA is TGTGCCAGCAGCTCCTCGGGACAGGGAGGACAGGGGTATGGCTACACCTTC. Encoded protein: CASSSSGQGGQGYGYTF.

The V and J genes are TRBV5-1 and TRBJ2-1, with 9 bases aligning to TRBD1. This CDR3 is built from 15 residues. The trim removed 2 bases at V and 3 bases at J, leaving 3 bases unmatched. Germline CDR1 SGHRS, CDR2 YFSETQ. CDR3 in amino acids: CASSLATGGYNEQFF. Written as DNA, the CDR3 is TGCGCCAGCAGCTTAGCGACAGGGGGCTACAATGAGCAGTTCTTC.

This chain joins TRBV30 and TRBJ1-1, with D perhaps matching TRBD1 (6 bases). The germline V gene has CDR1 GTSNPN and CDR2 SVGIG (reference sequence). The ends were cut back, 0 bases at V and 2 bases at J, with 7 bases in the middle. This CDR3 comprises 13 residues. The CDR3 loop reads CAWSVQGNTEAFF. CDR3 nucleotide sequence: TGTGCCTGGAGTGTACAGGGTAACACTGAAGCTTTCTTT.

J is TRBJ2-5 and V is TRBV5-1, with D perhaps TRBD1 (5 bases). Germline CDR1 SGHRS, CDR2 YFSETQ. V was cut by 0 bases and J by 2 bases, with 11 bases left in between. The CDR3 is made up of 15 amino acids. For the CDR3, the DNA is TGCGCCAGCAGCTTGGCCTACAGGAGTCAAGAGACCCAGTACTTC. This translates into CASSLAYRSQETQYF.

This clone was seen just once. The rearrangement links TRBV18 to TRBJ2-7; TRBD1 agrees at 7 bases. V lost 5 bases and J lost 1; bases outside the gene matches: 5. The CDR3 totals 14 residues. The germline V gene has CDR1 KGHSH and CDR2 LQKENI. CDR3 DNA: TGTGCCAGCTCATCCTCGACAGGGTCCTACGAGCAGTACTTC. The encoded protein is CASSSSTGSYEQYF.

The table lists this clone with many counts. This rearrangement joins TRBV28 to TRBJ1-6, with D perhaps matching TRBD1 (6 bases). The CDR3 consists of 16 residues. Looked up from germline, CDR1 is MDHEN and CDR2 is SYDVKM. The V and J ends lost 6 bases and 5 bases respectively, with 17 bases between them. The CDR3 DNA follows: TGTGCCAGCAGGCCGCGGGGGGGCGCGGATAATTCACCCCTCCACTTT. Protein sequence: CASRPRGGADNSPLHF.

The rearrangement uses TRBV11-2 and TRBJ2-2, with 9 bases that match TRBD1. V gave up 1 base and J gave up 7 bases; unmatched junction bases: 4. The CDR3 is 15 amino acids. CDR1 and CDR2 from the germline V gene are SGHAT and FQNNGV. The CDR3 loop reads CASSLVQGAVGELFF. For the CDR3, the DNA is TGTGCCAGCAGCTTAGTACAGGGGGCGGTCGGGGAGCTGTTTTTT.

The gene calls are TRBV2 and TRBJ2-5, with 10 nucleotides matching TRBD2. The V and J ends lost 6 bases and 5 bases, in that order; junction bases with no gene match: 6. The CDR3 loop spans 14 amino acids. Germline V lookup: CDR1 SNHLY, CDR2 FYNNEI. The CDR3 region is CASRETGLAETQYF. The CDR3 DNA sequence: TGTGCCAGCAGGGAGACGGGACTAGCGGAGACCCAGTACTTC.

The table lists this clone with a few counts. The genes are TRBV5-1 and TRBJ1-2; D remains ambiguous. Looked up from germline, CDR1 is SGHRS and CDR2 is YFSETQ. The CDR3 loop spans 13 amino acids. Trimming pared 6 bases from V and 3 bases from J, leaving 12 bases between. CDR3 sequence reads: CASMADWDYGYTF. The CDR3 region has the DNA TGCGCCAGCATGGCGGATTGGGACTATGGCTACACCTTC.

J is TRBJ1-1 and V is TRBV6-5; TRBD1 matches 7 bases. The length of the CDR3 is 14 residues. J lost 0 bases, V lost 6 bases, and 4 bases had no gene match. The germline CDR1 and CDR2 sequences are MNHEY and SVGAGI. The CDR3 DNA is TGTGCCAGCAGGAAGACAGGGATGAACACTGAAGCTTTCTTT. Residues: CASRKTGMNTEAFF.

V usage is TRBV3-1 (or the pseudogene TRBV3-2) and J usage is TRBJ1-6, with 9 positions matching TRBD1. V lost 3 bases to trimming and J lost 11 bases; unmatched junction nucleotides: 11. The germline V gene has CDR1 LGHDT and CDR2 YNNKEL (reference sequence). CDR3 size: 16 residues. CDR3 protein: CASSQVPGTGSTPLHF. CDR3 sequence (DNA): TGTGCCAGCAGCCAGGTTCCCGGGACAGGGAGTACACCCCTCCACTTT.

This clone came up once. V gene TRBV7-3 combines with J gene TRBJ2-2, with TRBD2 matching 11 bases. The CDR3 has 15 amino acids. V lost 2 bases, J lost 7 bases, and 3 bases stayed unmatched. Looked up from germline, CDR1 is SGHTA and CDR2 is FQGTGA. For the CDR3, the DNA is TGTGCCAGCAGCTTAGAACTAGCGGGAGTCGGGGAGCTGTTTTTT. Translated, it gives CASSLELAGVGELFF. The full variable domain, rest sourced from reference TRBV7-3 and TRBJ2-2, is GAGVSQTPSNKVTEKGKYVELRCDPISGHTALYWYRQSLGQGPEFLIYFQGTGAADDSGLPNDRFFAVRPEGSVSTLKIQRTERGDSAVYLCASSLELAGVGELFFGEGSRLTVL.

The V gene is TRBV6-5, the J gene TRBJ1-1, with D possibly TRBD1 on 6 matching bases. V dropped 6 bases and J dropped 3 bases, with 8 bases sitting between them. Germline values: CDR1 MNHEY, CDR2 SVGAGI. The CDR3 contains 12 residues. The CDR3 DNA sequence: TGTGCCAGCAGACAGGGTTACACTGAAGCTTTCTTT. As protein: CASRQGYTEAFF.

This clone occurred once. CDR3 protein: CASSLGGGPILNEQFF. CDR3 coding DNA: TGTGCCAGCAGCTTAGGGGGAGGGCCGATTTTAAATGAGCAGTTCTTC. This chain connects TRBV5-4 to TRBJ2-1, with D perhaps TRBD2 (7 bases). Germline loops: CDR1 SGHNT, CDR2 YYREEE (reference sequence). There are 16 residues in the CDR3. V lost 2 bases, J lost 7 bases, and 19 bases lay in between.

J is TRBJ1-4 and V is TRBV11-2; D is uncertain. Germline CDR1 SGHAT, CDR2 FQNNGV. V shed 1 base and J shed 0 bases, with 12 bases lying between them. The CDR3 has 17 residues. In DNA, the CDR3 is TGTGCCAGCAGCTTAGTCCCGGGATCCCCAACTAATGAAAAACTGTTTTTT. This sequence encodes CASSLVPGSPTNEKLFF.

This clone was counted a single time. J is TRBJ2-1 and V is TRBV7-9, with 10 bases that match TRBD1. The V gene's germline CDR1 is SEHNR and CDR2 FQNEAQ (reference sequence). The CDR3 contains 14 residues. Trimming cost V 7 bases and J 8 bases; bases outside gene matches: 8. The DNA of the CDR3 is TGTGCCAGCAACTCCGACAGGGGGCTCTATGAGCAGTTCTTC. This codes for CASNSDRGLYEQFF.

The rearrangement uses TRBV7-2 and TRBJ1-1; no definite D call. The CDR3 is 15 amino acids. Trimming pared 3 bases from V and 4 bases from J, leaving 15 bases between. Germline CDR1 is SGHTA and CDR2 is FQGNSA. CDR3 residues: CASSFMVGSGTEAFF. CDR3 coding DNA: TGTGCCAGCAGCTTCATGGTCGGGAGTGGCACTGAAGCTTTCTTT.

The rearrangement joins TRBV5-1 to TRBJ2-5, with 9 bases matching TRBD1. Germline trimming cut 1 base from V and 0 bases from J; bases unmatched to any gene: 4. The CDR3 runs 16 residues. Germline V gene sequence: CDR1 SGHRS, CDR2 YFSETQ. In DNA, the CDR3 is TGCGCCAGCAGCTTGTACGGGACAGGGTACCAAGAGACCCAGTACTTC. It is translated as CASSLYGTGYQETQYF.

The rearrangement joins TRBV30 to TRBJ2-7; 9 nucleotides match TRBD1. CDR1 GTSNPN and CDR2 SVGIG come from the germline V gene (reference sequence). The CDR3 consists of 15 residues. V was clipped by 0 bases and J by 4 bases; unmatched bases: 7. This CDR3 is CAWSVGQGSIYEQYF. DNA for the CDR3: TGTGCCTGGAGTGTAGGACAGGGGAGCATTTACGAGCAGTACTTC.

V usage is TRBV18 and J usage is TRBJ2-5; a weak D match, TRBD1 (6 bases). Trimming shortened V by 6 bases and J by 1 base, and 12 bases separated the two germline ends. The germline gives CDR1 KGHSH, CDR2 LQKENI. The CDR3 loop spans 14 amino acids. The CDR3 DNA follows: TGTGCCAGCTCCCAGGGGCAAGGCCAAGAGACCCAGTACTTC. This encodes CASSQGQGQETQYF.